This T cell receptor (beta chain) was sequenced for a study of CD8+ T cells in alopecia areata. TCR sequencing used cDNA made by reverse transcription of extracted RNA. Some clones are missing from TCRdb's copy, which holds only in-frame ones; the method was immunoSEQ multiplex PCR. The sample consists of more than 150,000 clones, 40% to 65% of them appearing once. The CDR3 extends over 14 amino acids. The V end was cut by 1 base, the J end by 3 bases, with 13 bases between. CDR1 is GTSNPN, CDR2 SVGIG, per germline (reference sequence). The sequencing here drew on CD8+ T cells sorted from blood, taken at week 0. This receptor was identified in a human donor with alopecia areata. The chain couples TRBV30 to TRBJ2-7; possibly TRBD1 for D (5 bases). The CDR3: CAWSATDVSYEQYF. DNA of the CDR3: TGTGCCTGGAGTGCGACAGACGTTAGCTACGAGCAGTACTTC. Full variable domain (outside the CDR3, taken from reference TRBV30 and TRBJ2-7): SQTIHQWPATLVQPVGSPLSLECTVEGTSNPNLYWYRQAAGRGLQLLFYSVGIGQISSEVPQNLSASRPQDRQFILSSKKLLLSDSGFYLCAWSATDVSYEQYFGPGTRLTVT.